This T cell receptor (beta chain) was identified during a study of cytomegalovirus exposure and HLA in healthy donors. Study-wide background: Among over 300 genotyped donors, 65% to 90% fell in the Caucasian-associated ancestry cluster.

The study ran its PCR with 60 Vbeta and 13 Jbeta primers. The assay was immunoSEQ multiplex PCR, and TCRdb's table has in-frame clones only and misses some. Among around 280,000 clones listed, over 85% were seen once. V was shortened by 0 bases and J by 2 bases, with 5 bases between the two germline ends. Germline V gene sequence: CDR1 KGHSH, CDR2 LQKENI. The CDR3 is 13 residues long. As concerns this clone: Its antigen is undetermined.

Study-wide findings and caveats: A link between a missense DCLRE1C variant and TCR beta V- and J-gene trimming emerged from a later analysis. The authors enumerated some 170 TCR beta chains as linked to cytomegalovirus.

The sequenced material came from PBMCs. The chain couples TRBV18 to TRBJ2-7; D may be TRBD1 (5 bases). The receptor comes from a woman aged 18 to 35 in good health and CMV-seronegative. The CDR3 bases are TGTGCCAGCTCACCACCAGGGGCCTACGAGCAGTACTTC. It specifies CASSPPGAYEQYF. Complete variable domain (other parts from reference TRBV18 and TRBJ2-7): NAGVMQNPRHLVRRRGQEARLRCSPMKGHSHVYWYRQLPEEGLKFMVYLQKENIIDESGMPKERFSAEFPKEGPSILRIQQVVRGDSAAYFCASSPPGAYEQYFGPGTRLTVT.